A selection of T cell receptor beta chains follows, all from one sample in a study of cytomegalovirus exposure and HLA in healthy donors. TCRdb's copy holds only in-frame clones and misses some; the assay was immunoSEQ multiplex PCR. Recorded for this sample: about 200,000 clones. The sample taken for sequencing was PBMCs. These receptors were obtained from a boy between 10 and 17 years old in good health and CMV-seronegative. Each CDR3 is given with its conserved first and last residue. A D gene is named only where the DNA matches it firmly. Rows may omit the clone size; those that give it use once, few, many or a size class.

d_gene	v_gene	abundance	j_gene	CDR3nt	CDR3aa
.	TRBV7-7	.	TRBJ2-5	TGTGCCAGCAGTCAGAGGGGGGGAGAGACCCAGTACTTC	CASSQRGGETQYF
.	TRBV19	.	TRBJ1-5	TGTGCCAGTAGTATAGCCCAGAATCAGCCCCAGCATTTT	CASSIAQNQPQHF
.	TRBV13	.	TRBJ2-1	TGTGCCAGCAGCTTACGGGGGACCTCCTACAATGAGCAGTTCTTC	CASSLRGTSYNEQFF
TRBD2	TRBV30	.	TRBJ2-5	TGTGCCTGGAGTCGGACTAGCGGGGAGACCCAGTACTTC	CAWSRTSGETQYF
.	TRBV6-5	.	TRBJ2-1	TGTGCCGGGCGGAGGAGCTCCTACAATGAGCAGTTCTTC	CAGRRSSYNEQFF
TRBD1	TRBV28	.	TRBJ2-3	TGTGCCAGCAGTCCTACTGGGCAGGGGGTCACAGATACGCAGTATTTT	CASSPTGQGVTDTQYF
TRBD1	TRBV2	.	TRBJ2-5	TGTGCCAGCAGTGATCCGGGACAGGGCCAAGAGACCCAGTACTTC	CASSDPGQGQETQYF
TRBD1	TRBV29-1	.	TRBJ1-1	TGCAGCGTTGGAACAGGGGTCAACACTGAAGCTTTCTTT	CSVGTGVNTEAFF
TRBD1	TRBV18	.	TRBJ2-7	TGTGCCAGCAACCGACAGGGGGCGGGGTCCTACGAGCAGTACTTC	CASNRQGAGSYEQYF
.	TRBV6-5	.	TRBJ1-2	TGTGCCAGCAGTTTCCGGGGGGCGAGCTATGGCTACACCTTC	CASSFRGASYGYTF
.	TRBV4-3	.	TRBJ2-5	TGCGCCAGCAGCCAAGTGGGGGGGGCCACGGGGGAGACCCAGTACTTC	CASSQVGGATGETQYF
.	TRBV6-6	.	TRBJ1-2	TGTGCCAGCACCATTACAACGGGGAATGGCTACACCTTC	CASTITTGNGYTF
.	TRBV2	.	TRBJ1-1	TGTGCCAGCAGTGATCTCGGGGGTTCCTGGAGTGAAGCTTTCTTT	CASSDLGGSWSEAFF
TRBD1	TRBV27	.	TRBJ2-3	TGTGCCAGCAGTCCCAGGGGGGATACGCAGTATTTT	CASSPRGDTQYF
TRBD2	TRBV6-5	.	TRBJ2-5	TGTGCCAGCAGGAATAGCGGGGGGGCCGGGACCCAGTACTTC	CASRNSGGAGTQYF
.	TRBV5-4	.	TRBJ1-2	TGTGCCAGTAGGGAGGGGATCGGTTATGGCTACACCTTC	CASREGIGYGYTF
.	TRBV6-1	medium-sized	TRBJ1-1	TGTGCCAGCAGTGGGAGAGGACAGATGACTGAAGCTTTCTTT	CASSGRGQMTEAFF
TRBD1	TRBV5-1	.	TRBJ2-5	TGCGCCAGCAGCCTCCAACAGGGGAGTGAGACCCAGTACTTC	CASSLQQGSETQYF
TRBD2	TRBV7-6	.	TRBJ2-1	TGTGCCAGCAGCCACGGACTAGCGGGGGGTAGCGACAATGAGCAGTTCTTC	CASSHGLAGGSDNEQFF
TRBD1	TRBV5-4	.	TRBJ1-1	TGTGCCAGCAGCCGCGGGACAGGGAGTATGAACACTGAAGCTTTCTTT	CASSRGTGSMNTEAFF
.	TRBV7-7	.	TRBJ2-2	TGTGCTAGCACCCCGGGTTCCCCAGGGCACACCGGGGAGCTGTTTTTT	CASTPGSPGHTGELFF
.	TRBV14	.	TRBJ1-1	TGTGCCAGCAAAGGAGGAAGGAACACTGAAGCTTTCTTT	CASKGGRNTEAFF
.	TRBV7-9	.	TRBJ2-1	TGTGCCAGCAGCTTCTCTAATAGCCCCTACAATGAGCAGTTCTTC	CASSFSNSPYNEQFF
TRBD2	TRBV15	.	TRBJ2-3	TGTGCCACCAGTGGCGGGGGGGCGGTAGATACGCAGTATTTT	CATSGGGAVDTQYF
.	TRBV2	.	TRBJ1-1	TGTGCCAGCAGACCAGGGGCAGGTGAAGCTTTCTTT	CASRPGAGEAFF
.	TRBV4-1	.	TRBJ1-1	TGCGCCAGCAGCCAAGTGAGGGCTGAAGCTTTCTTT	CASSQVRAEAFF
.	TRBV5-1	.	TRBJ2-1	TGCGCCAGCCTGCCTAGCGAGCGTTCCTACAATGAGCAGTTCTTC	CASLPSERSYNEQFF
.	TRBV7-2	.	TRBJ2-7	TGTGCCAGCAGCTCGGGGAATACCTACGAGCAGTACTTC	CASSSGNTYEQYF
.	TRBV30	.	TRBJ1-2	TGTGCCGGCAATCAGCGTTCCTATGGCTACACCTTC	CAGNQRSYGYTF
.	TRBV11-2	.	TRBJ1-1	TGTGCCAGCAGTTTCTTCGGGGACACTGAAGCTTTCTTT	CASSFFGDTEAFF
.	TRBV5-1	.	TRBJ2-3	TGCGCCAGCAGCTTGGAGGATGGAGGGTCAGATACGCAGTATTTT	CASSLEDGGSDTQYF
TRBD1	TRBV7-3	.	TRBJ1-1	TGTGCCAGCAGCCCCCGACAGGGAAGCACTGAAGCTTTCTTT	CASSPRQGSTEAFF
TRBD2	TRBV5-4	.	TRBJ2-7	TGTGCCAGCAGCTCCCGACTAGCGACCTACGAGCAGTACTTC	CASSSRLATYEQYF
.	TRBV20-1	.	TRBJ1-2	TGCAGTCGACAGAAAAATGGCTACACCTTC	CSRQKNGYTF
.	TRBV5-1	.	TRBJ1-2	TGCGCCAGCAATATCAAGGACGGCGGGGGGCCGTATGGCTACACCTTC	CASNIKDGGGPYGYTF
.	TRBV5-1	.	TRBJ2-2	TGCGCCAGCAGCCCCCTCACAGGAAGCACCGGGGAGCTGTTTTTT	CASSPLTGSTGELFF
TRBD1	TRBV5-1	.	TRBJ2-3	TGCGCCAGCAGCGCGAACAGGGGGAGCACAGATACGCAGTATTTT	CASSANRGSTDTQYF
TRBD1	TRBV19	.	TRBJ1-1	TGTGCCAGTAGTCCGAGGGACAGGGGGAACACTGAAGCTTTCTTT	CASSPRDRGNTEAFF
TRBD2	TRBV7-9	.	TRBJ2-1	TGTGCCAGCAGCTCGTTAGCGGGGGGCAGGTACAATGAGCAGTTCTTC	CASSSLAGGRYNEQFF
.	TRBV28	.	TRBJ2-4	TGTGCCAGCAGTTTAATGGGGGCGGCGAACATTCAGTACTTC	CASSLMGAANIQYF
TRBD2	TRBV7-3	.	TRBJ2-3	TGTGCCAGCAGAGGCGGGGGGCAAGATACGCAGTATTTT	CASRGGGQDTQYF
.	TRBV30	.	TRBJ1-1	TGTGCCTGGTACTCGTTCAGGGTGGACACTGAAGCTTTCTTT	CAWYSFRVDTEAFF
TRBD1	TRBV10-3	.	TRBJ1-2	TGTGCCATCAGTGCGGACAGGGAGAATCCTGGCTACACCTTC	CAISADRENPGYTF
TRBD1	TRBV2	.	TRBJ2-5	TGTGCCAGCGGGGGACAGGGGATTTTGGAGACCCAGTACTTC	CASGGQGILETQYF
.	TRBV11-2	.	TRBJ1-2	TGTGCCAGCAGCTTAGTGAACTCTCCAAGCGGCTACACCTTC	CASSLVNSPSGYTF
.	TRBV30	.	TRBJ2-7	TGTGCCTGGAGTGAAGACCGGGGGCAGTACTTC	CAWSEDRGQYF